Sequencing of this T cell receptor beta chain was carried out in a study of type 1 regulatory T cells. Overall study context: This in vitro CD4 product, T-allo10, is enriched for Tr1 cells and alloantigen-specific. Regarding the study as a whole: Type 1 regulatory T cells had a more restricted TCR repertoire than non-type 1 regulatory T cells.

Concerning this clonotype: Its specificity is unknown.

The germline gives CDR1 SGHRS, CDR2 YFSETQ. This CDR3 contains 14 residues. V shed 3 bases and J 5 bases; nucleotides not matched to a gene: 2. TCRdb re-derived calls from the reads in MiXCR, one entry per CDR3 protein. The sample holds tens of thousands of distinct CDR3 sequences, around 20% seen once. The chain employs TRBV5-1 and TRBJ2-1; 10 nucleotides match TRBD2. The TCR comes from a human donor in good health. Specimen: cultured type 1 regulatory T (Tr1) cells, either the whole culture or a sorted fraction (not recorded which). CDR3 loop: CASSSGTSDNEQFF. The CDR3 coding sequence is TGCGCCAGCAGCTCCGGGACTAGCGACAATGAGCAGTTCTTC.